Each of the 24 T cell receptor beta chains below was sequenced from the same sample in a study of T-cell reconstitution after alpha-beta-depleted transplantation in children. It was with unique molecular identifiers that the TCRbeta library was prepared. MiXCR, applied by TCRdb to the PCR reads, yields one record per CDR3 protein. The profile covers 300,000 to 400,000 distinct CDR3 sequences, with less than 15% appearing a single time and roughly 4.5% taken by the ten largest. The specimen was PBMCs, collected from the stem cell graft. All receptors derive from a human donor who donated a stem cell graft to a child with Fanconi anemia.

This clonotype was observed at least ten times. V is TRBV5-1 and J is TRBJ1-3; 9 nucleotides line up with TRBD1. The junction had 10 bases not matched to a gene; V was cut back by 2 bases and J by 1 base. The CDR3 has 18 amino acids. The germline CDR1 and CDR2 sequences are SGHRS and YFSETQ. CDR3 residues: CASSLGPGQGVSGNTIYF. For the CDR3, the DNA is TGCGCCAGCAGCTTAGGTCCGGGACAGGGTGTTTCTGGAAACACCATATATTTT.

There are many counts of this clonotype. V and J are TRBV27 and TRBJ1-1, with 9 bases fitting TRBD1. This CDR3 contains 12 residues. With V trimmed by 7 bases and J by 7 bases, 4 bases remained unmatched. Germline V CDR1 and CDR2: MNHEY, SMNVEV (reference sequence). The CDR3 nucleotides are TGTGCCAGCAAACAGGGACAGGGTGAAGCTTTCTTT. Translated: CASKQGQGEAFF.

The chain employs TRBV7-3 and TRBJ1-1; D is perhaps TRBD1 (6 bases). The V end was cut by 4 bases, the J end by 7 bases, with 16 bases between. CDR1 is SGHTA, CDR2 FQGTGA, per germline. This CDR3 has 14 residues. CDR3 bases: TGTGCCAGCAGCTCTCGAGGGGGGGAGGATGAAGCTTTCTTT. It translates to CASSSRGGEDEAFF.

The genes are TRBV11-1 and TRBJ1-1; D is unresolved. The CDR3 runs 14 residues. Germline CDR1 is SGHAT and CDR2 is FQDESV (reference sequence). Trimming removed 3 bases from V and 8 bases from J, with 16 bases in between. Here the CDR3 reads CASSFAGFGLEAFF. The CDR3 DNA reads TGTGCCAGCAGCTTCGCCGGATTCGGTTTAGAAGCTTTCTTT.

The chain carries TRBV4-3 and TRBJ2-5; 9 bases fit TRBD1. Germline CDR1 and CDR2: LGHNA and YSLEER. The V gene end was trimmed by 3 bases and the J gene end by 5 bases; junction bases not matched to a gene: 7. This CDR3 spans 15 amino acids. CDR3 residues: CASSHVQGAGETQYF. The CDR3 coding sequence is TGCGCCAGCAGCCATGTACAGGGGGCTGGGGAGACCCAGTACTTC.

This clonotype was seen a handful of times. In DNA form, the CDR3 reads TGTGCCAGCAGTTATTCAGGGGCAAATGGCTACACCTTC. Translating gives CASSYSGANGYTF. The V and J genes are TRBV6-5 and TRBJ1-2; D possibly corresponds to TRBD1 (6 bases). The CDR3 runs to 13 residues. Germline CDR1 and CDR2: MNHEY and SVGAGI. The V gene lost 3 bases and the J gene lost 6 bases, with 11 bases spanning the gap.

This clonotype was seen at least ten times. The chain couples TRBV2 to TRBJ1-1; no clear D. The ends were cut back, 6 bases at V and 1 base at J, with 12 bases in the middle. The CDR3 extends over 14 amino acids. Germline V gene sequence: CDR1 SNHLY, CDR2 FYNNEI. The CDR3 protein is CASSSTRRNTEAFF. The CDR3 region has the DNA TGTGCCAGCAGCTCGACCCGCAGGAACACTGAAGCTTTCTTT. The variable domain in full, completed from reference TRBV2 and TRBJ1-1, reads EPEVTQTPSHQVTQMGQEVILRCVPISNHLYFYWYRQILGQKVEFLVSFYNNEISEKSEIFDDQFSVERPDGSNFTLKIRSTKLEDSAMYFCASSSTRRNTEAFFGQGTRLTVV.

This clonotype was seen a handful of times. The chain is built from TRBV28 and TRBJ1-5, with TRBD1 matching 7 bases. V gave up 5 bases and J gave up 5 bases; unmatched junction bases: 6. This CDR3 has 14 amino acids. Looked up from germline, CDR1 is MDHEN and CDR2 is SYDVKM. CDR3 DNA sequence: TGTGCCAGCAGTATGTACAGGGGTGATCAGCCCCAGCATTTT. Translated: CASSMYRGDQPQHF.

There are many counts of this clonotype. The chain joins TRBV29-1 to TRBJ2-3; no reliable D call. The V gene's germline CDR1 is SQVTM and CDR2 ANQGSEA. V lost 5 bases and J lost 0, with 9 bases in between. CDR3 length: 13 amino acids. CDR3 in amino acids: CSVRPRSTDTQYF. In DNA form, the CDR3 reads TGCAGCGTTCGACCCCGAAGCACAGATACGCAGTATTTT.

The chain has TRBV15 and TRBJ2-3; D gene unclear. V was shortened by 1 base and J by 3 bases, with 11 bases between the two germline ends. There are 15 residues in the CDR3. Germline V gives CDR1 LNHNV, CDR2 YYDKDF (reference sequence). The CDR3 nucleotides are TGTGCCACCAGCAGAGTTGCTGCCCCGACAGATACGCAGTATTTT. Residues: CATSRVAAPTDTQYF.

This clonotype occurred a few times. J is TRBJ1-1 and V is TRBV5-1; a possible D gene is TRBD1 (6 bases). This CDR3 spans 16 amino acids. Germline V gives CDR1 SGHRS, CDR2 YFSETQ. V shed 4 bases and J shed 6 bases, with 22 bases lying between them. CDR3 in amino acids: CASSPLQGVATAEAFF. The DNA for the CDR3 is TGCGCCAGCAGCCCCCTACAGGGCGTCGCTACCGCTGAAGCTTTCTTT.

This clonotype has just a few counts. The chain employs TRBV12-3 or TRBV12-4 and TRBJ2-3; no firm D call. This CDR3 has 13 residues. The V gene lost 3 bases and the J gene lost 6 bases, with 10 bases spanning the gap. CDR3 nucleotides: TGTGCCAGCAGTTTTTCGTTGGGGGATACGCAGTATTTT. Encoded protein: CASSFSLGDTQYF.

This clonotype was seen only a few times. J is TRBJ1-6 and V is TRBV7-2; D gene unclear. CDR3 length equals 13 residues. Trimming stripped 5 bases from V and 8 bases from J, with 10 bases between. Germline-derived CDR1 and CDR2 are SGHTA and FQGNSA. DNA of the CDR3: TGTGCCAGCAGCCCAAGGGCGGATTCACCCCTCCACTTT. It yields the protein CASSPRADSPLHF.

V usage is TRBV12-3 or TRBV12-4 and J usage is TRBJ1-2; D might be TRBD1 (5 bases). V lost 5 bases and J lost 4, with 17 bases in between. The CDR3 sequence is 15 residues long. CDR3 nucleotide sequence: TGTGCCAGCAGTCCGTCTGGGGCAGGGATCTATGGCTACACCTTC. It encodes CASSPSGAGIYGYTF.

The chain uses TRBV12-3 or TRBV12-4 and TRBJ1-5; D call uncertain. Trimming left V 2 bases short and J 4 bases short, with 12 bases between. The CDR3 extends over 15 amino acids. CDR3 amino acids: CASSLFGESNQPQHF. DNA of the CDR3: TGTGCCAGCAGTTTATTCGGGGAATCGAATCAGCCCCAGCATTTT.

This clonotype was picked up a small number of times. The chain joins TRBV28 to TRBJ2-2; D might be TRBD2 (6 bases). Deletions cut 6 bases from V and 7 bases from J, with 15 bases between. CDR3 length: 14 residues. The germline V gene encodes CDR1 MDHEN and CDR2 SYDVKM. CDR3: CASRRDSTYGELFF. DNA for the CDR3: TGTGCCAGCAGGCGGGACTCTACATACGGGGAGCTGTTTTTT.

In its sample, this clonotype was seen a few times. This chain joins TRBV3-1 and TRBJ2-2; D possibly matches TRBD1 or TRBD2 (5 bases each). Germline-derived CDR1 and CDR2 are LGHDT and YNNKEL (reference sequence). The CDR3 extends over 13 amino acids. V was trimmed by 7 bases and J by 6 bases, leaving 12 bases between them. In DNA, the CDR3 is TGTGCCAGCACCCGGGACCTTCCCGGGGAGCTGTTTTTT. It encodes CASTRDLPGELFF.

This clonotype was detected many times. The CDR3 DNA sequence: TGTGCCAGCAGCCCAGGGTTGGACGCCTCGAACACTGAAGCTTTCTTT. This gives the protein CASSPGLDASNTEAFF. V is TRBV7-9 and J is TRBJ1-1, with D possibly being TRBD1 (5 bases). The ends were cut back, 5 bases at V and 1 base at J, with 17 bases in the middle. CDR1 SEHNR and CDR2 FQNEAQ come from the germline V gene (reference sequence). The CDR3 extends over 16 amino acids. Filled out from reference TRBV7-9 and TRBJ1-1, the complete variable domain reads DTGVSQNPRHKITKRGQNVTFRCDPISEHNRLYWYRQTLGQGPEFLTYFQNEAQLEKSRLLSDRFSAERPKGSFSTLEIQRTEQGDSAMYLCASSPGLDASNTEAFFGQGTRLTVV.

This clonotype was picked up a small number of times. The CDR3 loop is CAISETWEQYF. The CDR3 DNA sequence: TGTGCCATCTCGGAAACGTGGGAGCAGTACTTC. The chain is built from TRBV10-3 and TRBJ2-7; no definite D call. Germline V gene data show CDR1 as ENHRY and CDR2 as SYGVKD. The CDR3 totals 11 residues. V lost 8 bases, J lost 7 bases, and 12 bases lay in between.

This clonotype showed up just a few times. In DNA, the CDR3 is TGTGCCAGCAGTTACGGGGAGTCTGGGGCCAACGTCCTGACTTTC. Its protein is CASSYGESGANVLTF. The rearrangement links TRBV6-5 to TRBJ2-6, with a possible D match to TRBD2 (5 bases). V was pared by 2 bases and J by 1 base, with 6 bases between. The CDR3 covers 15 residues. Germline CDR1 is MNHEY and CDR2 is SVGAGI.

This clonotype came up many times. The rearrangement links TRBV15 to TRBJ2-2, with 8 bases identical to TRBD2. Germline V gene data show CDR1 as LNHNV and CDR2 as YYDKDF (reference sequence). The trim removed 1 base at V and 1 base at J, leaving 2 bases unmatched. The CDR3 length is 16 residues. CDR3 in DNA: TGTGCCACCAGCAGAGGAGCGGGGGTGAACACCGGGGAGCTGTTTTTT. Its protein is CATSRGAGVNTGELFF.

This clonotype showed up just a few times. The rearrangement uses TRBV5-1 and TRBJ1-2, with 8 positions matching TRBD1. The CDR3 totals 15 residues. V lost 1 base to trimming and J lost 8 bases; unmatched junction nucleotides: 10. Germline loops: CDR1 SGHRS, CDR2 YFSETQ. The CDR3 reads CASSLLSGTGEGYTF. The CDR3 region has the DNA TGCGCCAGCAGCTTGCTATCCGGGACAGGAGAGGGCTACACCTTC.

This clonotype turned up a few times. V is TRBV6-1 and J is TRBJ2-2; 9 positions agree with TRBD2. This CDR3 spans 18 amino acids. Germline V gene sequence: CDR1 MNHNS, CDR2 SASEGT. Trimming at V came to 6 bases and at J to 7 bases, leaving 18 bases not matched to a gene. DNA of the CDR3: TGTGCCAGCAGGCGCCGCGGCGGGGGGGCCAATGATGGCGGGGAGCTGTTTTTT. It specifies CASRRRGGGANDGGELFF.

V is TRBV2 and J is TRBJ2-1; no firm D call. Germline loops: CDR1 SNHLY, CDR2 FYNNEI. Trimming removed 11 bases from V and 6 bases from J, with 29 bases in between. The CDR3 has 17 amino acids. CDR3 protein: CAGQVHPLETPPNEQFF. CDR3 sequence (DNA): TGTGCCGGGCAAGTCCACCCTCTAGAGACGCCCCCCAATGAGCAGTTCTTC.